This T cell receptor (beta chain) was found in a study of blood T cell repertoires in COVID-19. Study summary: Sources were T cells, B-cell-depleted T cells, or PBMCs; the material itself was cDNA or gDNA.

In the authors' methods: It was from reference gene primer amplification that nucleated cell counts were estimated. The repertoire was sequenced with immunoSEQ multiplex PCR; TCRdb's copy has only in-frame clones and lacks some. V, J and clone size reflect that table, while D and trimming were determined from the DNA. The sample includes about 200,000 clones, 82% seen only once; the top ten take around 5.2%. CDR1 and CDR2 (germline): MNHEY, SVGAGI. There are 15 residues in the CDR3. Trimming cost V 2 bases and J 2 bases, with 13 bases left between them. The V call is TRBV6-5, the J call TRBJ2-7; D is perhaps TRBD1 (6 bases). Sequenced material: PBMCs or T cells enriched from blood (not recorded which). This sequence was found in a woman in her fifties or sixties with acute COVID-19. The chain's CDR3 is CASSYQPQGPYEQYF. The CDR3 DNA is TGTGCCAGCAGTTACCAGCCCCAGGGGCCCTACGAGCAGTACTTC.